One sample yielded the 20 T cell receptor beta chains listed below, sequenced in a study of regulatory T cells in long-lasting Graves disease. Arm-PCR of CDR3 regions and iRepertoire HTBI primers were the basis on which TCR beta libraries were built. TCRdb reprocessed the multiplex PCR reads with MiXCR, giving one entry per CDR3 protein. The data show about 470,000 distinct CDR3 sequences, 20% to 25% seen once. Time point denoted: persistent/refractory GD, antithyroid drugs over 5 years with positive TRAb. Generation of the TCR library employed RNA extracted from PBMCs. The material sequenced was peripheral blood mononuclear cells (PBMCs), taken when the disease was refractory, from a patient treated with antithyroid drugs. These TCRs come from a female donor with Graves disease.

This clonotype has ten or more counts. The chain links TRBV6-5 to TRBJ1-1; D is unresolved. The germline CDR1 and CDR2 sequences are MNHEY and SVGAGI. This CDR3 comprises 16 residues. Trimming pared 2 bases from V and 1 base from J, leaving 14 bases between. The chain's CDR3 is CASSYVDRLANTEAFF. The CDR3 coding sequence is TGTGCCAGCAGTTACGTCGACCGGCTAGCGAACACTGAAGCTTTCTTT.

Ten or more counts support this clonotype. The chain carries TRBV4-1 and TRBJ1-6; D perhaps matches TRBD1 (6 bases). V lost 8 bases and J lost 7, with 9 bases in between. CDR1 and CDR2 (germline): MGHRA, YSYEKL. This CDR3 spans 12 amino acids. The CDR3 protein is CASSTGNSPLHF. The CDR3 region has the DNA TGCGCCAGCTCCACAGGGAATTCACCCCTCCACTTT.

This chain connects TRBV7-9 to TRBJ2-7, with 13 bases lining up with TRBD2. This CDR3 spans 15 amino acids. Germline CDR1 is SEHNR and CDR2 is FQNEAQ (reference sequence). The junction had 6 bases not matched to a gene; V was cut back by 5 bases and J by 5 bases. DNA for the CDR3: TGTGCCAGCAGCCCGCAGACTAGCGGGAGGCACGAGCAGTACTTC. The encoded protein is CASSPQTSGRHEQYF.

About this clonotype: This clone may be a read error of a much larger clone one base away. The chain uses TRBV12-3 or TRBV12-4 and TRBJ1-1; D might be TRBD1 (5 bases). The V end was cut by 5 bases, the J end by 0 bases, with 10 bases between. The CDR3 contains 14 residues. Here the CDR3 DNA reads TGTGCCAGCAGTGGCGGGGGGATGAACACTGAAGCTTTCTTT. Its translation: CASSGGGMNTEAFF.

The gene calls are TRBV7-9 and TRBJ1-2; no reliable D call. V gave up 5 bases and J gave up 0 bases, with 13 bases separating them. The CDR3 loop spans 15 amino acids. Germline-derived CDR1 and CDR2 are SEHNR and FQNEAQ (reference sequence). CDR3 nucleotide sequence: TGTGCCAGCAGCCCTAGCCCCTCAGCTAACTATGGCTACACCTTC. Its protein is CASSPSPSANYGYTF.

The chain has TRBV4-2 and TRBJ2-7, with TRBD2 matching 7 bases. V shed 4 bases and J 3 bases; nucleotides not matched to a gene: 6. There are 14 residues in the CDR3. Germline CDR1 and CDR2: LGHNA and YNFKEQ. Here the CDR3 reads CASSPAGTNYEQYF. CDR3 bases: TGTGCCAGCAGCCCGGCCGGGACTAACTACGAGCAGTACTTC.

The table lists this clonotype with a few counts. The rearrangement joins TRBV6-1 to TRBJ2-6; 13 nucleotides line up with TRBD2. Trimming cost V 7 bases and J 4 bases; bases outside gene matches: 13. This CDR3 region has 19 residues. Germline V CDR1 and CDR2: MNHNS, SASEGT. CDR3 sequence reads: CASTPTRTSGSTGANVLTF. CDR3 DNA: TGTGCCAGCACCCCCACCCGGACTAGCGGGAGTACCGGGGCCAACGTCCTGACTTTC.

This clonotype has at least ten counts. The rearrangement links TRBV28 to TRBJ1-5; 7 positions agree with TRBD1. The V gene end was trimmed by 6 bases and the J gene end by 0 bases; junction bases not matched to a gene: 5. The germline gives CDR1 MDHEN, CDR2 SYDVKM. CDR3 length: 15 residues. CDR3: CASSQDRYSNQPQHF. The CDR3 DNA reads TGTGCCAGCAGCCAGGACAGGTATAGCAATCAGCCCCAGCATTTT.

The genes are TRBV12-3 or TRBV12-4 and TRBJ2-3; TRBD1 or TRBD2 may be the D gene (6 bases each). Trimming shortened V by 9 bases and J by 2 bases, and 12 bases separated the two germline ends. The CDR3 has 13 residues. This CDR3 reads CASERGDTDTQYF. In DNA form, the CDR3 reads TGTGCCAGTGAAAGGGGGGACACAGATACGCAGTATTTT.

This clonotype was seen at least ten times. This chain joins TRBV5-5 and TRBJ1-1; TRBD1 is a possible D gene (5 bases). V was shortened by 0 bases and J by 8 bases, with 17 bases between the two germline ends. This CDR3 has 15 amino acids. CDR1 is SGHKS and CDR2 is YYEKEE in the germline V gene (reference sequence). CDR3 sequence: CASSLEGLEGMEAFF. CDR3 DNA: TGTGCCAGCAGCTTGGAGGGGTTAGAGGGAATGGAAGCTTTCTTT.

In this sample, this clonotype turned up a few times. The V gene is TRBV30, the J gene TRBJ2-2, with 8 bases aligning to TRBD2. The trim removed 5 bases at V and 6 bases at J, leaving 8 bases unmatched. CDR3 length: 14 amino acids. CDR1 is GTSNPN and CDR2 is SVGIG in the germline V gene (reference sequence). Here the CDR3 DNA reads TGTGCCTGGGGTAGCGGGATCTCCGCCGGGGAGCTGTTTTTT. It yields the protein CAWGSGISAGELFF.

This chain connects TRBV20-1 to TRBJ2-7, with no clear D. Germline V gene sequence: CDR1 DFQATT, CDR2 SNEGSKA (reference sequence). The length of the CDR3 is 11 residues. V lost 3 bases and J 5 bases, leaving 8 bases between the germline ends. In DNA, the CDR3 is TGCAGTGCTAGCCTGAGTGACGAGCAGTACTTC. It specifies CSASLSDEQYF.

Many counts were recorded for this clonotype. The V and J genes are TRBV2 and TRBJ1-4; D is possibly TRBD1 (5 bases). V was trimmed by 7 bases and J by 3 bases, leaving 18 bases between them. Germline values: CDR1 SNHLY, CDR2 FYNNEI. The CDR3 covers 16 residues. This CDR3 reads CASTDGGHSANEKLFF. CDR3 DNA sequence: TGTGCCAGCACCGACGGCGGACATTCGGCTAATGAAAAACTGTTTTTT.

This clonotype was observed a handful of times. CDR3 sequence reads: CASSRLGLVVFEQYF. CDR3 DNA: TGTGCCAGCAGCCGTCTTGGGCTCGTGGTGTTCGAGCAGTACTTC. The rearrangement uses TRBV6-1 and TRBJ2-7; D unresolved. Trimming left V 6 bases short and J 6 bases short, with 21 bases between. The CDR3 has 15 residues. The germline V gene encodes CDR1 MNHNS and CDR2 SASEGT.

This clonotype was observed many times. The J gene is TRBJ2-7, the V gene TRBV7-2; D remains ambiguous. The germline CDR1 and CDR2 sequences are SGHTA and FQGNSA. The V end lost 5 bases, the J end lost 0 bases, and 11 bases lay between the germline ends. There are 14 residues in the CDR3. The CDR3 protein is CASSPGYSSYEQYF. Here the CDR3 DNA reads TGTGCCAGCAGCCCTGGATACAGCTCCTACGAGCAGTACTTC.

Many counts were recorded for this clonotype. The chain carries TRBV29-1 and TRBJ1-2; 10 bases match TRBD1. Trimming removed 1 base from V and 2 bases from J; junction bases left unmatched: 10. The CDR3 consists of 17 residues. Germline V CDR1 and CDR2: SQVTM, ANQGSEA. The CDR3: CSVEAPGQGRANYGYTF. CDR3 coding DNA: TGCAGCGTTGAAGCCCCGGGACAGGGGAGGGCGAACTATGGCTACACCTTC.

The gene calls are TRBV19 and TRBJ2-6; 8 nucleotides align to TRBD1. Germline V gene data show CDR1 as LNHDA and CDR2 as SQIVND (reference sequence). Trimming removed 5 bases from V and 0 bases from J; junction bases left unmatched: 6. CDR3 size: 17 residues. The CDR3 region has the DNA TGTGCCAGTAGTTTGGACAGGGAGAGCTCTGGGGCCAACGTCCTGACTTTC. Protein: CASSLDRESSGANVLTF.

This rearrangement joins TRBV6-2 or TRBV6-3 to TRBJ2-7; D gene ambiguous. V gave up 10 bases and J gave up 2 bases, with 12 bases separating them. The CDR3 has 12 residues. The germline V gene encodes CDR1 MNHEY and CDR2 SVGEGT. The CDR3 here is CATSFDTYEQYF. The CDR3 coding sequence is TGTGCCACCTCTTTTGACACCTACGAGCAGTACTTC.

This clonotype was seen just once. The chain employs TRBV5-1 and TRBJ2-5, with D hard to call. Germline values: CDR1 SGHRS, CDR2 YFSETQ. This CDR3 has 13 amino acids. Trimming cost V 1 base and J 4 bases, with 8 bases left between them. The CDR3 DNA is TGCGCCAGCAGCTTGTTCTTAGGAGAGACCCAGTACTTC. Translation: CASSLFLGETQYF.

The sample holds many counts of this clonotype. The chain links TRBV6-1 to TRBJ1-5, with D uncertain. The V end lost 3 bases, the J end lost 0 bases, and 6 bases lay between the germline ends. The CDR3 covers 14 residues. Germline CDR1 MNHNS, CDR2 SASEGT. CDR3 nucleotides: TGTGCCAGCAGTGACAGCTATAGCAATCAGCCCCAGCATTTT. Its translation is CASSDSYSNQPQHF.